The 18 T cell receptor beta chains listed next were all sequenced from one sample in a study of blood T cell repertoires in COVID-19. Profiling relied on immunoSEQ multiplex PCR, and the TCRdb table lists in-frame clones only, not all of them. The sample records roughly 200,000 clones, nearly 90% being singletons. The sample comprised peripheral blood. Every receptor here comes from a man aged 60 to 69 with active or convalescent COVID-19.

This clone has a single count. V gene TRBV3-1 (or the pseudogene TRBV3-2) combines with J gene TRBJ2-4; the D gene is possibly TRBD1 (5 bases). The germline V gene encodes CDR1 LGHDT and CDR2 YNNKEL (reference sequence). CDR3 size: 14 residues. V was cut by 4 bases and J by 0 bases, with 7 bases left in between. CDR3 nucleotide sequence: TGTGCCAGCAGCCCCCAGGGAGCCAAAAACATTCAGTACTTC. It yields the protein CASSPQGAKNIQYF.

The chain uses TRBV3-1 (or the pseudogene TRBV3-2) and TRBJ2-7, with a weak D call TRBD1 (6 bases). V lost 4 bases to trimming and J lost 3 bases, with 13 bases between them. CDR3 length: 14 residues. Per the germline V gene, CDR1 is LGHDT and CDR2 is YNNKEL (reference sequence). The CDR3 sequence is CASSPGQLYYEQYF. The CDR3 DNA sequence: TGTGCCAGCAGCCCAGGACAGTTGTACTACGAGCAGTACTTC.

The V call is TRBV2, the J call TRBJ1-6; 9 positions match TRBD1. CDR1 and CDR2 (germline): SNHLY, FYNNEI. The CDR3 sequence is 15 residues long. V shed 4 bases and J 4 bases; nucleotides not matched to a gene: 2. The CDR3 DNA sequence: TGTGCCAGCAGTGGGACAGGGGCTTATAATTCACCCCTCCACTTT. Translated: CASSGTGAYNSPLHF.

The V gene is TRBV12-5, the J gene TRBJ2-5; weak D call: TRBD2 (5 bases). Trimming cost V 3 bases and J 2 bases, with 13 bases left between them. Germline V gives CDR1 LGHNT, CDR2 FRNRAP. CDR3 length: 15 amino acids. CDR3 sequence reads: CASGFGVGVQETQYF. The CDR3 bases are TGTGCTAGTGGTTTCGGGGTTGGGGTGCAAGAGACCCAGTACTTC.

V gene TRBV4-1 combines with J gene TRBJ2-7; D is unclear. The CDR3 is 14 amino acids. V was clipped by 6 bases and J by 6 bases, with 18 bases between them. Germline V gene data show CDR1 as MGHRA and CDR2 as YSYEKL. In DNA, the CDR3 is TGCGCCAGCAGTCTAATGATGGTTGAGCGCGAGCAGTACTTC. It is translated as CASSLMMVEREQYF.

This chain connects TRBV30 to TRBJ2-7; the match to TRBD2 covers 9 bases. V shed 1 base and J 3 bases; nucleotides not matched to a gene: 7. The V gene's germline CDR1 is GTSNPN and CDR2 SVGIG (reference sequence). The CDR3 has 15 amino acids. CDR3 region: CAWSGGAGGRYEQYF. In DNA, the CDR3 is TGTGCCTGGAGTGGGGGAGCGGGGGGCCGCTACGAGCAGTACTTC.

The chain carries TRBV5-4 and TRBJ2-5; TRBD1 aligns across 7 bases. The CDR3 spans 15 residues. From germline, CDR1 is SGHNT and CDR2 YYREEE (reference sequence). J was trimmed by 3 bases and V by 3 bases; bases with no gene match: 8. The CDR3 coding sequence is TGTGCCAGCAGCTCGCCCCGGGACAGCGAAGAGACCCAGTACTTC. Translation: CASSSPRDSEETQYF. The complete variable domain, with remaining parts taken from reference TRBV5-4 and TRBJ2-5, reads ETGVTQSPTHLIKTRGQQVTLRCSSQSGHNTVSWYQQALGQGPQFIFQYYREEENGRGNFPPRFSGLQFPNYSSELNVNALELDDSALYLCASSSPRDSEETQYFGPGTRLLVL.

This chain links TRBV7-6 with TRBJ2-3; 7 nucleotides align to TRBD1. Germline assignment: CDR1 SGHVS and CDR2 FNYEAQ. After removal of 4 bases from V and 1 base from J, the junction contained 11 bases not matched to a gene. The CDR3 contains 17 residues. The CDR3 sequence is CASSSRQGGLGTDTQYF. Here the CDR3 DNA reads TGTGCCAGCAGCTCAAGACAGGGTGGTTTGGGCACAGATACGCAGTATTTT. Drawing the rest from reference TRBV7-6 and TRBJ2-3, the complete variable domain is GAGVSQSPRYKVTKRGQDVALRCDPISGHVSLYWYRQALGQGPEFLTYFNYEAQQDKSGLPNDRFSAERPEGSISTLTIQRTEQRDSAMYRCASSSRQGGLGTDTQYFGPGTRLTVL.

The chain combines TRBV5-1 with TRBJ2-7; a possible D gene is TRBD1 (6 bases). CDR1 is SGHRS, CDR2 YFSETQ, per germline. The CDR3 contains 15 residues. Trimming removed 2 bases at V and 0 bases at J, with 12 bases between. For the CDR3, the DNA is TGCGCCAGCAGCTTTCTGACAGGAGGCTCCTACGAGCAGTACTTC. The encoded protein is CASSFLTGGSYEQYF.

The chain couples TRBV25-1 to TRBJ1-3; no reliable D call. The CDR3 length is 13 residues. Germline V gene lookup returns CDR1 MGHDK and CDR2 SYGVNS. V lost 8 bases and J 0 bases, leaving 8 bases between the germline ends. The DNA of the CDR3 is TGTGCCAGCCAACGGGACTCTGGAAACACCATATATTTT. This gives the protein CASQRDSGNTIYF.

J is TRBJ2-3 and V is TRBV21-1; TRBD1, the table's D call, was not compared with the DNA. TRBV21-1 is assigned pseudogene status. This CDR3 contains 15 residues. CDR3 amino acids: CASSKYRGRKDTQYF. The CDR3 DNA follows: TGTGCCAGCAGCAAATATAGGGGGCGAAAAGATACGCAGTATTTT.

This clone was picked up one time. This chain connects TRBV6-5 to TRBJ2-3, with D uncertain. The V gene lost 5 bases and the J gene lost 3 bases, with 15 bases spanning the gap. The CDR3 is 15 amino acids. Germline V gene lookup returns CDR1 MNHEY and CDR2 SVGAGI. The CDR3 protein is CASSPLSLGTDTQYF. The DNA of the CDR3 is TGTGCCAGCAGTCCACTATCCCTGGGTACAGATACGCAGTATTTT.

This clone was detected only once. The chain links TRBV7-9 to TRBJ2-1, with 9 positions matching TRBD1. The CDR3 length is 15 residues. Germline-derived CDR1 and CDR2 are SEHNR and FQNEAQ (reference sequence). J was trimmed by 5 bases and V by 5 bases; bases with no gene match: 7. The CDR3 DNA reads TGTGCCAGCAGCCAAATTGGGACAGGGCACAATGAGCAGTTCTTC. This sequence encodes CASSQIGTGHNEQFF.

This rearrangement joins TRBV18 to TRBJ2-5, with 7 bases fitting TRBD1. This CDR3 contains 16 residues. V dropped 5 bases and J dropped 4; count of bases not matched to a gene: 13. Germline V gene sequence: CDR1 KGHSH, CDR2 LQKENI. The CDR3 loop reads CASSSQQGRGAETQYF. The CDR3 DNA follows: TGTGCCAGCTCATCTCAACAGGGGAGAGGAGCAGAGACCCAGTACTTC.

The chain is built from TRBV12-3 or TRBV12-4 and TRBJ1-1; no firm D call. The V and J ends lost 3 bases and 4 bases respectively, with 6 bases between them. The CDR3 length is 12 residues. This CDR3 reads CASSLGLTEAFF. CDR3 bases: TGTGCCAGCAGTTTGGGCCTCACTGAAGCTTTCTTT.

This rearrangement joins TRBV25-1 to TRBJ2-2; D is unclear. The V gene's germline CDR1 is MGHDK and CDR2 SYGVNS. The CDR3 is made up of 13 amino acids. Trimming removed 5 bases at V and 7 bases at J, with 11 bases between. The DNA for the CDR3 is TGTGCCAGCAGTATCCAGGTAGACGGGGAGCTGTTTTTT. The encoded protein is CASSIQVDGELFF.

This clone was found once. This chain joins TRBV18 and TRBJ2-7; D is perhaps TRBD1 (5 bases). This CDR3 contains 16 residues. Trimming cost V 0 bases and J 2 bases, with 14 bases left between them. Germline lookup yields CDR1 KGHSH and CDR2 LQKENI. The CDR3 DNA reads as TGTGCCAGCTCACCACCGTCAGGGCCTACCGCCTACGAGCAGTACTTC. Amino acid sequence: CASSPPSGPTAYEQYF.

The chain joins TRBV5-5 to TRBJ1-2; 8 positions agree with TRBD1. The ends lost 4 bases at V and 11 bases at J; junction bases unmatched: 7. Germline CDR1 is SGHKS and CDR2 is YYEKEE (reference sequence). This CDR3 region has 12 residues. As DNA, the CDR3 is TGTGCCAGCAGCACGGGACAGGCCAAGTACACCTTC. The encoded protein is CASSTGQAKYTF.